Shown below are 10 T cell receptor beta chains from a single sample sequenced in a study of Tregs in tolerant kidney transplant recipients. Using immunoSEQ multiplex PCR, the repertoire was profiled, and TCRdb retains in-frame clones only, with some absent. The table shows more than 60,000 clones, with more than 95% occurring only once. The sequencing used CD4+ T cells from blood, collected before the transplant. The receptors stem from a human donor who received a combined kidney and bone marrow transplant.

The rearrangement uses TRBV14 and TRBJ1-2; TRBD1 matches 8 bases. J lost 4 bases, V lost 4 bases, and 8 bases had no gene match. The CDR3 length is 15 residues. CDR1 and CDR2 from the germline V gene are SGHDN and FVKESK. CDR3 coding DNA: TGTGCCAGCAGCCCCCGACAGGGGCGGAGCTATGGCTACACCTTC. Translation: CASSPRQGRSYGYTF.

The chain employs TRBV19 and TRBJ2-7; the D gene is possibly TRBD1 (7 bases). V dropped 3 bases and J dropped 1 base, with 13 bases sitting between them. The CDR3 has 15 amino acids. Germline V gene lookup returns CDR1 LNHDA and CDR2 SQIVND (reference sequence). DNA of the CDR3: TGTGCCAGTAGTATTAGGCAGGGGGGATCCTACGAGCAGTACTTC. Its translation: CASSIRQGGSYEQYF.

In DNA, the CDR3 is TGCGCCAGCACCCAGACAGCGAGCACAGATACGCAGTATTTT. It yields the protein CASTQTASTDTQYF. This rearrangement joins TRBV5-1 to TRBJ2-3; perhaps TRBD1 as D (5 bases). The CDR3 contains 14 residues. Per germline, CDR1 SGHRS and CDR2 YFSETQ. V lost 6 bases to trimming and J lost 0 bases, with 11 bases between them. The variable domain in full, with the rest retrieved from reference TRBV5-1 and TRBJ2-3, is KAGVTQTPRYLIKTRGQQVTLSCSPISGHRSVSWYQQTPGQGLQFLFEYFSETQRNKGNFPGRFSGRQFSNSRSEMNVSTLELGDSALYLCASTQTASTDTQYFGPGTRLTVL.

The chain is built from TRBV9 and TRBJ2-4; 8 positions match TRBD1. The CDR3 length is 15 residues. Per the germline V gene, CDR1 is SGDLS and CDR2 is YYNGEE. V gave up 3 bases and J gave up 6 bases; unmatched junction bases: 8. The CDR3 bases are TGTGCCAGCAGCGCGACGACAGGGGCGGGAAACATTCAGTACTTC. Encoded protein: CASSATTGAGNIQYF.

The CDR3 coding sequence is TGTGCCAGCAGCGATCGGGAGTATGACAATGAGCAGTTCTTC. Its translation is CASSDREYDNEQFF. The chain links TRBV21-1 to TRBJ2-1; TRBD2, the table's D call, lacks a check against the DNA. TRBV21-1 is tagged as a pseudogene. The CDR3 is 14 amino acids.

The rearrangement joins TRBV5-5 to TRBJ1-2; 9 nucleotides line up with TRBD1. Unmatched junction bases numbered 4, after V lost 2 bases and J lost 5 bases. Germline V CDR1 and CDR2: SGHKS, YYEKEE (reference sequence). The CDR3 contains 14 residues. The CDR3 DNA sequence: TGTGCCAGCAGCTTCCCCGACAGGGGGTATGGCTACACCTTC. This gives the protein CASSFPDRGYGYTF.

Only one count was recorded for this clone. V and J are TRBV9 and TRBJ1-3; D is ambiguous. This CDR3 is 18 amino acids long. The germline gives CDR1 SGDLS, CDR2 YYNGEE. V was shortened by 0 bases and J by 0 bases, with 16 bases between the two germline ends. Here the CDR3 DNA reads TGTGCCAGCAGCGTAGCTCCGCGGGTTGATGGCTCTGGAAACACCATATATTTT. Its translation: CASSVAPRVDGSGNTIYF.

V gene TRBV11-2 combines with J gene TRBJ1-1, with a tentative D call TRBD1 (5 bases). Germline V lookup: CDR1 SGHAT, CDR2 FQNNGV. The germline V and J ends were trimmed by 2 bases and 5 bases, with 9 bases remaining between them. The CDR3 extends over 13 amino acids. The CDR3: CASSLRQGTEAFF. The CDR3 DNA sequence: TGTGCCAGCAGCTTACGTCAGGGAACTGAAGCTTTCTTT.

The gene calls are TRBV6-5 and TRBJ1-1, with 8 nucleotides matching TRBD1. The V gene end was trimmed by 3 bases and the J gene end by 3 bases; junction bases not matched to a gene: 6. This CDR3 has 15 residues. Germline assignment: CDR1 MNHEY and CDR2 SVGAGI. The CDR3, as DNA: TGTGCCAGCAGTTATGACAGGGGATGGGACACTGAAGCTTTCTTT. This codes for CASSYDRGWDTEAFF.

The J gene is TRBJ2-1, the V gene TRBV7-2; maybe TRBD2 (6 bases). V lost 5 bases and J 1 base, leaving 9 bases between the germline ends. CDR3 size: 14 residues. CDR1 is SGHTA, CDR2 FQGNSA, per germline. The CDR3 region has the DNA TGTGCCAGCAGCGGCCGGGGGTCCTACAATGAGCAGTTCTTC. Residues: CASSGRGSYNEQFF.